This T cell receptor beta chain originates from a study of shared clonotypes between healthy human individuals. Generated by immunoSEQ multiplex PCR, the TCRdb table keeps only in-frame clones and is missing some. Of around 1.6 million clones in the sample, around 98% were seen once. Germline CDR1 and CDR2: SGHRS and YFSETQ. With 4 bases clipped from V and 4 bases from J, the junction kept 8 bases outside the gene matches. The CDR3 length is 15 residues. The gene calls are TRBV5-1 and TRBJ2-5, with 9 bases identical to TRBD1. The sequence was obtained from a man in his thirties or forties in good health. Sample: naive CD4+ T cells sorted from blood. Subset indicated: CD45RA+ positively selected. The CDR3 DNA follows: TGCGCCAGCAGCACCGGACAGGGGATGGGAGAGACCCAGTACTTC. Translation: CASSTGQGMGETQYF.